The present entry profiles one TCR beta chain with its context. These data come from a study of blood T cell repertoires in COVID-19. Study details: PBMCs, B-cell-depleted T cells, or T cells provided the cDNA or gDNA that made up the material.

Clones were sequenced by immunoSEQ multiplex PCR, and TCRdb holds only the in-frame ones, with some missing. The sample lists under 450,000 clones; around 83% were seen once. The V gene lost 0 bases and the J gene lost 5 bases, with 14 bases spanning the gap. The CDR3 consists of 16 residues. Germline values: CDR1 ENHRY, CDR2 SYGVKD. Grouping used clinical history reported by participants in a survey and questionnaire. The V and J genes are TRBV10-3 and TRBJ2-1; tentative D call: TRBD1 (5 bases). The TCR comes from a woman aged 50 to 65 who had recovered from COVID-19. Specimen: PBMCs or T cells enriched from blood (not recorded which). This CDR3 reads CAISESRTDIHNEQFF. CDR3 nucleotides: TGTGCCATCAGTGAGTCCCGGACGGACATCCACAATGAGCAGTTCTTC.